The entry that follows covers one TCR beta chain sequence. The antigen is not known. This entry comes from a study of siplizumab effects on memory and regulatory T cells. Generated by immunoSEQ multiplex PCR, the TCRdb table keeps only in-frame clones and is missing some. The sample includes nearly 95,000 clones, nearly 95% seen only once; the top ten take less than 0.4%. Broader study findings: Alloreactive clones mapping to unstimulated subsets formed only a minor fraction. Contribution to the alloresponse seemed major for naive T cells, which also seemed more diverse than memory cells. Researchers did not confirm the suppressive function of proliferating Tregs from siplizumab cultures. Naive-or-memory phenotypes were unassignable for roughly 75-95% of proliferating CD4+ or CD8+ clones.

This sequence was found in a human donor in good health. Source material: non-Treg CD4+ T cells sorted from blood.

CDR3 amino acids: CASSLAGGPEADTQYF. CDR3 DNA: TGCGCCAGCAGCTTAGCGGGAGGCCCAGAGGCAGATACGCAGTATTTT. The gene calls are TRBV5-1 and TRBJ2-3; 9 bases line up with TRBD2. Germline assignment: CDR1 SGHRS and CDR2 YFSETQ. J gave up 4 bases and V 2 bases, and 8 bases lay outside the gene matches. The CDR3 spans 16 residues.